The present T cell receptor beta chain was sequenced within a study of regulatory T cells in long-lasting Graves disease. Findings and limits, study-wide: Persistent disease was characterized by preferential usage of TRBV28, TRBJ1-2 and TRBJ2-5.

Details on this clonotype: Its target is not known. At one end, the junction sequence differs from germline, possibly due to a read error.

Sequencing libraries for TCR beta were prepared with iRepertoire HTBI primers and Arm-PCR of CDR3 regions. TCRdb reanalysed the multiplex PCR reads using MiXCR and keeps one entry per CDR3 protein. This sample has around 250,000 distinct CDR3 sequences, with 15% to 20% found just once. Noted time point: newly diagnosed GD, antithyroid drugs for less than 3 months. Preparation of the TCR library used RNA extracted from PBMCs. This CDR3 comprises 13 residues. Per germline, CDR1 LNHDA and CDR2 SQIVND (reference sequence). The data also belong to a second study, concerning T cells in Graves' hyperthyroidism and ophthalmopathy. From that study: The TCR CDR3 first-round RT-PCR relied on the HTBI primer set.

Here the sequenced sample was peripheral blood mononuclear cells (PBMCs), taken at new diagnosis, from a patient treated with antithyroid drugs. The rearrangement links TRBV19 to TRBJ2-5; D unresolved. This TCR was recovered from a woman aged 30 to 39 with Graves disease. For the CDR3, the DNA is TGTGCCAATAGTATGGGTCAAAAAGAGACCCAGTACTTC. Its protein product is CANSMGQKETQYF.